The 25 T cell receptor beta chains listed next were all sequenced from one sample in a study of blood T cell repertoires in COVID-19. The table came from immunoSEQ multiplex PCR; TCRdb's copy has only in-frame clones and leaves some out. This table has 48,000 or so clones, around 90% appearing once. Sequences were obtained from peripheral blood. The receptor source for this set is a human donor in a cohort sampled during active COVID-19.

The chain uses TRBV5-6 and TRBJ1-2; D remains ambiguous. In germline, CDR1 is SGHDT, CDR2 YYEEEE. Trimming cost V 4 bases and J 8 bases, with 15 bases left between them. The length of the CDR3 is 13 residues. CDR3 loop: CASSLFGGGGYTF. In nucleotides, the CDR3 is TGTGCCAGCAGCCTCTTTGGAGGTGGGGGCTACACCTTC.

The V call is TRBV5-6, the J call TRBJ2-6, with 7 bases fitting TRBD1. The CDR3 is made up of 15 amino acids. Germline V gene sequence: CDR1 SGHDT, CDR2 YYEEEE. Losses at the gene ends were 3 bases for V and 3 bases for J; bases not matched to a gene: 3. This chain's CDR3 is CASSSRGHGANVLTF. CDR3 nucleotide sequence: TGTGCCAGCAGCTCAAGGGGGCATGGGGCCAACGTCCTGACTTTC. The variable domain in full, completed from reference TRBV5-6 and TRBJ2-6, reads DAGVTQSPTHLIKTRGQQVTLRCSPKSGHDTVSWYQQALGQGPQFIFQYYEEEERQRGNFPDRFSGHQFPNYSSELNVNALLLGDSALYLCASSSRGHGANVLTFGAGSRLTVL.

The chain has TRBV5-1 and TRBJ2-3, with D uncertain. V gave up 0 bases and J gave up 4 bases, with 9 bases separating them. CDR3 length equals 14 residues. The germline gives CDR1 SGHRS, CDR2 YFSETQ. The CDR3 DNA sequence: TGCGCCAGCAGCTTGGACTTCGGGTCAGATACGCAGTATTTT. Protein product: CASSLDFGSDTQYF.

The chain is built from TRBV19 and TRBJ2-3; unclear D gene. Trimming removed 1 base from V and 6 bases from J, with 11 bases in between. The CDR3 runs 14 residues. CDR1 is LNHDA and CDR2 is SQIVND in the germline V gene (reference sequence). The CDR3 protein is CASSIGASLDTQYF. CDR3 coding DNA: TGTGCCAGTAGTATAGGGGCATCGCTTGATACGCAGTATTTT.

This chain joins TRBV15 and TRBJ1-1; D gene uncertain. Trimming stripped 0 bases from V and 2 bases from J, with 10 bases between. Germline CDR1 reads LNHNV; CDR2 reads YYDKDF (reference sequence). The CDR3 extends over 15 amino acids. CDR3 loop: CATSRDLAGNTEAFF. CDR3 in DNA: TGTGCCACCAGCAGAGATCTCGCGGGTAACACTGAAGCTTTCTTT.

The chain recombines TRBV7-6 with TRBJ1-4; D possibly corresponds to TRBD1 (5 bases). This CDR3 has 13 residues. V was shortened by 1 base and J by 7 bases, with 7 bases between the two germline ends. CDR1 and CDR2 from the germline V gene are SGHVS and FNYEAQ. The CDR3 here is CASSLVDSEKLFF. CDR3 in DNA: TGTGCCAGCAGCTTAGTCGACAGTGAAAAACTGTTTTTT.

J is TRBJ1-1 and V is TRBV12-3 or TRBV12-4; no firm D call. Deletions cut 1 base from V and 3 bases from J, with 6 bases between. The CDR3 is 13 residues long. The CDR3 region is CASSLGSYTEAFF. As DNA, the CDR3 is TGTGCCAGCAGTTTAGGTTCTTACACTGAAGCTTTCTTT.

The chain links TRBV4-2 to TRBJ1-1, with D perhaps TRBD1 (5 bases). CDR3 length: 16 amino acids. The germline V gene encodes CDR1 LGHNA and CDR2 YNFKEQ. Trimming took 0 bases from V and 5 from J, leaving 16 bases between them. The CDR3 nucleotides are TGTGCCAGCAGCCAAGAGGCCGGGGGGTCTCGGACTGAAGCTTTCTTT. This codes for CASSQEAGGSRTEAFF.

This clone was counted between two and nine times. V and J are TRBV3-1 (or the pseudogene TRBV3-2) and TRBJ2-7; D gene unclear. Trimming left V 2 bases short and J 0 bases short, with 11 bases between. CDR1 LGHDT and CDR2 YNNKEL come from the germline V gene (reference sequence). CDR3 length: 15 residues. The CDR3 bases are TGTGCCAGCAGCCAAAACCTTTTGAGCTCCTACGAGCAGTACTTC. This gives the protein CASSQNLLSSYEQYF.

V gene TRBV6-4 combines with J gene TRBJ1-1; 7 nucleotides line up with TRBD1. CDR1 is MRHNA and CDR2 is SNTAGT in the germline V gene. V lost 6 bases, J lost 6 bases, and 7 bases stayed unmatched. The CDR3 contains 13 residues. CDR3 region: CASRRTGAPEAFF. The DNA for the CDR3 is TGTGCCAGCAGACGAACAGGGGCGCCTGAAGCTTTCTTT.

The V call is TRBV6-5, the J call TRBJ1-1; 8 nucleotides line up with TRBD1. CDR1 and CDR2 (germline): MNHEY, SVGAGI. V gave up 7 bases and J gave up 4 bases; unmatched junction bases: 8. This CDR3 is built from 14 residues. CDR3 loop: CASTTQGAGTEAFF. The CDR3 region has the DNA TGTGCCAGCACTACTCAGGGGGCCGGCACTGAAGCTTTCTTT.

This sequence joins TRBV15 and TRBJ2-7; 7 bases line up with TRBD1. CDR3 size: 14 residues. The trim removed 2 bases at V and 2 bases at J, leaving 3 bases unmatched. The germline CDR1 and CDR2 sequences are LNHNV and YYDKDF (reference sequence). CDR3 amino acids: CATSRSGQAYEQYF. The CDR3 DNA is TGTGCCACCAGCAGATCCGGACAGGCCTACGAGCAGTACTTC.

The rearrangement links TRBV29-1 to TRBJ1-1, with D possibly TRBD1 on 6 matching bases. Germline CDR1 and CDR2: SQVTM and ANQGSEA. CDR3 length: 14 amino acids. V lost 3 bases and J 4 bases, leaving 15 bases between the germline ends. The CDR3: CSVDGTPQGTEAFF. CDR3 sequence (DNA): TGCAGCGTTGACGGGACACCTCAAGGCACTGAAGCTTTCTTT.

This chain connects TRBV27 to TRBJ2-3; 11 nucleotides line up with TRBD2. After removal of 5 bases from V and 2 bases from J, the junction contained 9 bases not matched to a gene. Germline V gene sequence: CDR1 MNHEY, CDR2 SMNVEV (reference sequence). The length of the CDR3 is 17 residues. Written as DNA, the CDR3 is TGTGCCAGCAGTCCGGCTCGGACTAGCGGGTCCACAGATACGCAGTATTTT. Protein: CASSPARTSGSTDTQYF.

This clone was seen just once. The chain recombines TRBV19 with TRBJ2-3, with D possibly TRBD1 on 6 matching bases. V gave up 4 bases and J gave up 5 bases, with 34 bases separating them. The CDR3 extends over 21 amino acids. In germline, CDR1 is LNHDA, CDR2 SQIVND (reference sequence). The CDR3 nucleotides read TGTGCCAGTAGTACCGTGGGGGCCAGGAAGGGATGGAACCCTTACGGAGATACGCAGTATTTT. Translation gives CASSTVGARKGWNPYGDTQYF.

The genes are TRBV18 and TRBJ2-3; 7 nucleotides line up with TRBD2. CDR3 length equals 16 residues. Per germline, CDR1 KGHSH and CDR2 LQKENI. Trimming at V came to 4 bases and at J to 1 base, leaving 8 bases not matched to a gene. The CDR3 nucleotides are TGTGCCAGCTCACGTAGACTAGCCCCTCGCACAGATACGCAGTATTTT. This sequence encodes CASSRRLAPRTDTQYF.

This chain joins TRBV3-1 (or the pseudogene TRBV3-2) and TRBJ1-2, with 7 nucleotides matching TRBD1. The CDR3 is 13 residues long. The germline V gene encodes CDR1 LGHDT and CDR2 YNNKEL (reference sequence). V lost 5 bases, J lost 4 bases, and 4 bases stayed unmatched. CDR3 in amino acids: CASSVRQGYGYTF. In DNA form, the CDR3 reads TGTGCCAGCAGCGTTCGACAGGGCTATGGCTACACCTTC.

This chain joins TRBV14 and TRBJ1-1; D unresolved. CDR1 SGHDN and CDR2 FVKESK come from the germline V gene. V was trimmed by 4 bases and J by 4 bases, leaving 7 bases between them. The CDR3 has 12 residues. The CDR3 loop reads CASSRVGTEAFF. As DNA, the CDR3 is TGTGCCAGCAGCCGAGTCGGCACTGAAGCTTTCTTT.

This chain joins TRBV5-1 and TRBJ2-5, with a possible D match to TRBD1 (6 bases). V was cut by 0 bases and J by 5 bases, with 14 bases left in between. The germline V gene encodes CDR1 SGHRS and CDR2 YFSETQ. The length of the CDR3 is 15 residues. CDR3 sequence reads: CASSLGQGYGETQYF. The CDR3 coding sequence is TGCGCCAGCAGCTTGGGGCAGGGGTATGGGGAGACCCAGTACTTC.

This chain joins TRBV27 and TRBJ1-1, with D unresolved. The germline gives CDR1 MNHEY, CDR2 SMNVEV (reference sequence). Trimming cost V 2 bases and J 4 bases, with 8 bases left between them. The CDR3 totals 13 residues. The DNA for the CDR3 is TGTGCCAGCAGTTTAGGACTGCTCACTGAAGCTTTCTTT. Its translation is CASSLGLLTEAFF.

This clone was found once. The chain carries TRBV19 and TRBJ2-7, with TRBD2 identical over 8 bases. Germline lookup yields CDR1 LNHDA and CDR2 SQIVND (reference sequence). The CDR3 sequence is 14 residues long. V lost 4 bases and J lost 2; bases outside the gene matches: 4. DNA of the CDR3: TGTGCCAGTAGTAGACTAGCGACCACCTACGAGCAGTACTTC. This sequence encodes CASSRLATTYEQYF. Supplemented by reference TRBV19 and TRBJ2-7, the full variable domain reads DGGITQSPKYLFRKEGQNVTLSCEQNLNHDAMYWYRQDPGQGLRLIYYSQIVNDFQKGDIAEGYSVSREKKESFPLTVTSAQKNPTAFYLCASSRLATTYEQYFGPGTRLTVT.

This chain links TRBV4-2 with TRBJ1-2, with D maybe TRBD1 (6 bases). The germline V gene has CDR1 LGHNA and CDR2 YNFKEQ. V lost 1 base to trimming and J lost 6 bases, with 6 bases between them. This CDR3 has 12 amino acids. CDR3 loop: CASSQAGDGYTF. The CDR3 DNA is TGTGCCAGCAGCCAAGCAGGGGATGGCTACACCTTC.

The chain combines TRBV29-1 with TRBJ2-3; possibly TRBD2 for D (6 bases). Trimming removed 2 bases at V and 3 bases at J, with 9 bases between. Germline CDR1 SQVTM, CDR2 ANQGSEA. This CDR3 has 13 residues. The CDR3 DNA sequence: TGCAGCGTTGAAAGAAGCGGGACAGATACGCAGTATTTT. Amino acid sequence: CSVERSGTDTQYF.

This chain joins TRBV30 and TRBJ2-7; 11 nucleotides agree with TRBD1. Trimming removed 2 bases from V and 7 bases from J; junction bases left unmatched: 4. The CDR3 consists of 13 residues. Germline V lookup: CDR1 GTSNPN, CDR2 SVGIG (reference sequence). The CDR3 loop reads CAWSPGTGGEQYF. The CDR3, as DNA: TGTGCCTGGAGTCCCGGGACAGGGGGAGAGCAGTACTTC.

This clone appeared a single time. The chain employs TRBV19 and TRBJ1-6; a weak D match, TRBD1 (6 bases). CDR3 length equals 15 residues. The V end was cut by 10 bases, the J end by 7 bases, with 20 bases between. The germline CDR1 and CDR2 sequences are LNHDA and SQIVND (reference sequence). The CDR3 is CATTTLDRPNSPLHF. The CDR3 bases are TGTGCCACCACCACCCTTGACAGGCCAAATTCACCCCTCCACTTT.